This entry lists 8 T cell receptor beta chains sequenced from one sample in a study of T-cell reconstitution after alpha-beta-depleted transplantation in children. Unique molecular identifiers were used in preparing the TCRbeta library. TCRdb used MiXCR to reprocess the PCR reads, holding one entry per CDR3 protein. The sample includes some 200,000 distinct CDR3 sequences, about 14% of them seen just once. The specimen comprised PBMCs from the stem cell graft donor, sampled from the stem cell graft. The receptors were sampled from a human donor who donated a stem cell graft to a child with acute lymphoblastic leukemia.

This clonotype was seen at least ten times. The chain has TRBV6-1 and TRBJ2-3; D uncertain. Between the trimmed V and J ends, which lost 8 bases and 2 bases, there was a span of 20 bases. Germline CDR1 MNHNS, CDR2 SASEGT. This CDR3 has 16 amino acids. The CDR3 DNA follows: TGTGCCAGCCAAGTTGAGCATGGGGAACCCACAGATACGCAGTATTTT. It is translated as CASQVEHGEPTDTQYF.

Ten or more counts support this clonotype. V and J are TRBV5-1 and TRBJ2-1; D is undetermined. V was shortened by 4 bases and J by 4 bases, with 15 bases between the two germline ends. Germline loops: CDR1 SGHRS, CDR2 YFSETQ. The CDR3 consists of 15 residues. CDR3 sequence (DNA): TGCGCCAGCAGCATCCAACCGTATTCTTACAATGAGCAGTTCTTC. Translated: CASSIQPYSYNEQFF.

This clonotype was seen a handful of times. This chain uses TRBV19 with TRBJ2-7, with 10 bases aligning to TRBD2. The CDR3 runs to 15 residues. Germline CDR1 and CDR2: LNHDA and SQIVND (reference sequence). V lost 1 base to trimming and J lost 5 bases; unmatched junction nucleotides: 5. The CDR3: CASSIGSGRAHEQYF. Written as DNA, the CDR3 is TGTGCCAGTAGTATAGGCAGCGGGAGGGCCCACGAGCAGTACTTC.

This clonotype was seen more than once but under ten times. This chain connects TRBV12-3 or TRBV12-4 to TRBJ1-3; TRBD1 matches at 8 bases. This CDR3 has 17 residues. V shed 6 bases, J shed 0 bases, and the junction held 10 bases outside the gene matches. Here the CDR3 DNA reads TGTGCCAGCAGGAAGATGGGACAGGCGTTCTCTGGAAACACCATATATTTT. Translating it yields CASRKMGQAFSGNTIYF.

This clonotype occurred a few times. The chain carries TRBV27 and TRBJ1-1; D perhaps matches TRBD1 (5 bases). In germline, CDR1 is MNHEY, CDR2 SMNVEV (reference sequence). V dropped 7 bases and J dropped 3 bases, with 21 bases sitting between them. The CDR3 sequence is 16 residues long. The CDR3 DNA follows: TGTGCCAGCATCGGGCTCGAGGGGATTGGTGACACTGAAGCTTTCTTT. Translated, it gives CASIGLEGIGDTEAFF.

Many counts were recorded for this clonotype. V is TRBV7-8 and J is TRBJ2-7, with TRBD2 as a possible D gene (5 bases). The germline CDR1 and CDR2 sequences are SGHVS and FQNEAQ. The CDR3 has 11 residues. V lost 5 bases to trimming and J lost 5 bases, with 7 bases between them. CDR3 sequence reads: CASSNGDEQYF. The CDR3 nucleotides read TGTGCCAGCAGCAACGGGGACGAGCAGTACTTC.

This clonotype was observed at least ten times. The genes are TRBV7-8 and TRBJ2-2; the D is unclear. The CDR3 consists of 17 residues. The V end was cut by 1 base, the J end by 2 bases, with 14 bases between. Germline lookup yields CDR1 SGHVS and CDR2 FQNEAQ. CDR3 coding DNA: TGTGCCAGCAGCTTAGTGGGCGTGCCGATAAACACCGGGGAGCTGTTTTTT. Translating it yields CASSLVGVPINTGELFF.

As concerns this clonotype: Given a much more abundant clone one base away, this may be a read error. The gene calls are TRBV24-1 and TRBJ2-7; 8 positions match TRBD1. The trim removed 0 bases at V and 9 bases at J, leaving 6 bases unmatched. CDR3 length equals 14 residues. Germline loops: CDR1 KGHDR, CDR2 SFDVKD. The CDR3 bases are TGTGCCACCAGTGATTTGGGGACAGGAGGCGGGCAGTACTTC. Translation: CATSDLGTGGGQYF.